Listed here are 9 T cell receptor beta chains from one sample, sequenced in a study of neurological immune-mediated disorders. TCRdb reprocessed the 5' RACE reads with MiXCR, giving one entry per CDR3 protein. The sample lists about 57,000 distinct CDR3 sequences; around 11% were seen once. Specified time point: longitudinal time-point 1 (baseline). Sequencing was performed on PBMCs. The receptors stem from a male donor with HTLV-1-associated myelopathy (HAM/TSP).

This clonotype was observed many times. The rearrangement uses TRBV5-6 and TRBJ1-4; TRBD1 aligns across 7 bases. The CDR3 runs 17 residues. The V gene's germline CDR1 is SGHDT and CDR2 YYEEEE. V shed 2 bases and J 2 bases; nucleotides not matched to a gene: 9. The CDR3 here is CASSLRMKGATNEKLFF. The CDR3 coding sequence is TGTGCCAGCAGCTTAAGGATGAAGGGGGCGACTAATGAAAAACTGTTTTTT.

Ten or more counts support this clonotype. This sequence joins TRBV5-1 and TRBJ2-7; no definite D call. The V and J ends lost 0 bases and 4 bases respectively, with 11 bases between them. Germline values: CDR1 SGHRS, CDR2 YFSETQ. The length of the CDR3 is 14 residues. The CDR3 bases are TGCGCCAGCAGCTTGGATAGGATGCGGTACGAGCAGTACTTC. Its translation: CASSLDRMRYEQYF. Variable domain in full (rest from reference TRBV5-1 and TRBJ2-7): KAGVTQTPRYLIKTRGQQVTLSCSPISGHRSVSWYQQTPGQGLQFLFEYFSETQRNKGNFPGRFSGRQFSNSRSEMNVSTLELGDSALYLCASSLDRMRYEQYFGPGTRLTVT.

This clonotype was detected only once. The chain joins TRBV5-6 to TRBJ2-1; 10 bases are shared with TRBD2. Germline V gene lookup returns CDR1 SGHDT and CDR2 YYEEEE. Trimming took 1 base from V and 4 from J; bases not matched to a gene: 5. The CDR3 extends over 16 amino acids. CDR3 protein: CASSLHLAGGYNEQFF. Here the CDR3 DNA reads TGTGCCAGCAGCTTGCATTTAGCGGGGGGATACAATGAGCAGTTCTTC.

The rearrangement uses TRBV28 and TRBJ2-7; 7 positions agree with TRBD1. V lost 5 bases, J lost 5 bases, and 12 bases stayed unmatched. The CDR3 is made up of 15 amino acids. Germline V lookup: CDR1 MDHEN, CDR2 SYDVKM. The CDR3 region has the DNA TGTGCCAGCAGTCCGACCGTGACAGGGAAAAACGAGCAGTACTTC. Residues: CASSPTVTGKNEQYF.

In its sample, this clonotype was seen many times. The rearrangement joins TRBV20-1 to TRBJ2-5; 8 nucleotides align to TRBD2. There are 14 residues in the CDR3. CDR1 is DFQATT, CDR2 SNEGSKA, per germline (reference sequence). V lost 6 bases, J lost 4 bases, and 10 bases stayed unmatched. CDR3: CSAALAGMGETQYF. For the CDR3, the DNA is TGCAGTGCGGCTTTAGCGGGGATGGGAGAGACCCAGTACTTC.

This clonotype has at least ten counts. CDR3: CASSQFQPGSDTQYF. Here the CDR3 DNA reads TGTGCCAGCAGCCAGTTTCAACCGGGCTCAGATACGCAGTATTTT. The chain uses TRBV7-3 and TRBJ2-3; no clear D gene. Germline-derived CDR1 and CDR2 are SGHTA and FQGTGA. This CDR3 has 15 amino acids. V lost 5 bases to trimming and J lost 4 bases, with 16 bases between them.

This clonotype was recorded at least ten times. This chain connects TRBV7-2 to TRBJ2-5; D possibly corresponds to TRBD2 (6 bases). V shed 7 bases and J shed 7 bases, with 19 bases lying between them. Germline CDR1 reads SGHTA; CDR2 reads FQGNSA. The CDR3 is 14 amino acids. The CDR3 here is CASTPVRGSGTQYF. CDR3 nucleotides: TGTGCCAGCACCCCCGTCCGGGGGTCCGGGACCCAGTACTTC.

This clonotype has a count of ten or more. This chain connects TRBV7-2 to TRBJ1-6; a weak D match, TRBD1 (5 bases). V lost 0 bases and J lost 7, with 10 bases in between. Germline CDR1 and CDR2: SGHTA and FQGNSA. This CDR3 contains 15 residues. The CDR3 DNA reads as TGTGCCAGCAGCTTAGCGCGGGGGTGGAATTCACCCCTCCACTTT. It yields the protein CASSLARGWNSPLHF.

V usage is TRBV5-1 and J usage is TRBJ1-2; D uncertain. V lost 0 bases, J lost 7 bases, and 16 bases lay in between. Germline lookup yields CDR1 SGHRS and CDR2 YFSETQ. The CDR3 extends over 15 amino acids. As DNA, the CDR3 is TGCGCCAGCAGCTTGGATGGCGGTCGGTCTGGTGGCTACACCTTC. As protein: CASSLDGGRSGGYTF.